The sequence of this TCR beta chain was determined in a study of OX40 agonist ivuxolimab in advanced cancers. About the research overall: Patients received intravenous ivuxolimab every 2 weeks at 0.01 to 10 mg/kg. Allowance was made for prior anti-PD-1, anti-PD-L1 or anti-CTLA-4 therapy, and around 41% had some. Study observations and caveats: CD8+ T cells averaged more expanded clones than CD4+.

Generated by immunoSEQ multiplex PCR, the TCRdb table keeps only in-frame clones and is missing some. The data show 100,000 to 150,000 clones, 85% to 95% seen once. A remark on this clone: Its target is unknown.

Any history of autoimmune disease or systemic immunosuppression disqualified patients. The junction had 10 bases not matched to a gene; V was cut back by 4 bases and J by 7 bases. This CDR3 is 15 amino acids long. CDR1 is LNHDA and CDR2 is SQIVND in the germline V gene (reference sequence). The sequencing here drew on CD4+ or CD8+ T cells sorted from blood, taken in a trial of the OX40 agonist ivuxolimab. The sequence derives from an adult with an advanced solid tumor such as melanoma, head and neck, liver or kidney cancer. This chain uses TRBV19 with TRBJ2-5, with 9 nucleotides matching TRBD1. The CDR3 sequence: CASSRDSGTGSTQYF. In nucleotides, the CDR3 is TGTGCCAGTAGTAGGGACTCGGGGACAGGGTCGACCCAGTACTTC.